Sequencing of this T cell receptor (beta chain) was carried out in a study of T cell repertoires in aging, cancer and after chemotherapy. Study summary: The whole study produced a dataset of several million TCR reads.

Multiplex touch-down PCR with TRB-A/B primers amplified rearranged V-D-J TRB sequences. TCRdb reprocessed the multiplex PCR reads with MiXCR, giving one entry per CDR3 protein. The sample holds about 12,000 distinct CDR3 sequences, roughly 28% seen once. Amplification of TCR beta used genomic DNA extracted from peripheral blood. Study outcomes and limitations: In each cancer cohort, median generation probability increased across chemotherapy, suggesting thymic output rebounded. In cancer patients, declining TCR diversity with age involved lost richness and lost evenness.

This clonotype came up a few times. Its matching antigen is unknown. The CDR3 spans 16 residues. Trimming removed 0 bases from V and 2 bases from J, with 11 bases in between. Per germline, CDR1 SGHAT and CDR2 FQNNGV. The gene calls are TRBV11-2 and TRBJ2-1; D possibly matches TRBD1 or TRBD2 (6 bases each). The material sequenced was blood. The receptor's source is a human donor in good health. In DNA form, the CDR3 reads TGTGCCAGCAGCTTAGAACCGGGGGCGACCTACAATGAGCAGTTCTTC. Protein: CASSLEPGATYNEQFF.